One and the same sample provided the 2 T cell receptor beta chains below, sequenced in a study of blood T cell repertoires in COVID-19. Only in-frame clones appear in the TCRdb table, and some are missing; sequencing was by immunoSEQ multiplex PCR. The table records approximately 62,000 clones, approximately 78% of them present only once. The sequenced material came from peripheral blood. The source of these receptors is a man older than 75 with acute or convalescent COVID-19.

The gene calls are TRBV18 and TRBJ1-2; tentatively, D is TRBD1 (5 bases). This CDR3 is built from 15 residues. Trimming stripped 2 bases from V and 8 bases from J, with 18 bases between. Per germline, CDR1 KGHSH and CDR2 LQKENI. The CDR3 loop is CASSPNDNRQKGYTF. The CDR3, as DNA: TGTGCCAGCTCACCAAATGACAACAGACAGAAAGGCTACACCTTC.

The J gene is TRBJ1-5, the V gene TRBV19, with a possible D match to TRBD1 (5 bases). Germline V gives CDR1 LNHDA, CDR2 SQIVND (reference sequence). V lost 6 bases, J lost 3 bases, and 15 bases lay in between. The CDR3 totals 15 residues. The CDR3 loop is CASRLLGGTNQPQHF. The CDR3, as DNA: TGTGCCAGTAGACTCCTAGGAGGGACCAATCAGCCCCAGCATTTT.